The clone carrying this T cell receptor (beta chain) showed up just a few times. Its cognate antigen is unknown. This CDR3 spans 15 amino acids. With V trimmed by 6 bases and J by 5 bases, 9 bases remained unmatched. CDR1 LNHDA and CDR2 SQIVND come from the germline V gene (reference sequence). This entry comes from a study of blood T cells in healthy people across ages. Study in general: Template switching retrieved approximately one barcoded beta molecule for each two T cells.

Study-level points and caveats: Estimates drawn from one million T cells were deemed to understate diversity. While age rose, TCR beta diversity per million T cells dropped in a roughly linear way.

A sample-barcoded 5' primer and a J-beta primer mix were used in a second PCR of about 6 to 12 cycles. MiXCR was run by TCRdb on the 5' RACE reads, yielding one entry per CDR3 protein. This table holds more than 650,000 distinct CDR3 sequences, over 20% found once. The sequenced material came from blood. The receptor's source is a man between 65 and 85 years old in good health. V gene TRBV19 combines with J gene TRBJ2-3, with TRBD1 identical over 9 bases. The CDR3 DNA reads TGTGCCAGTAGAACCGGACAGGGGTGGAGAGATACGCAGTATTTT. Translation: CASRTGQGWRDTQYF.